This T cell receptor (beta chain) was obtained from a study of cytomegalovirus exposure and HLA in healthy donors. Study-wide background: Genotyping of 398 donors showed that about 84% belonged to the Caucasian-associated ancestry cluster.

Per the germline V gene, CDR1 is MNHEY and CDR2 is SMNVEV (reference sequence). This CDR3 has 15 residues. J lost 2 bases, V lost 5 bases, and 6 bases had no gene match. PCR amplification relied on 60 Vbeta primers (plus 13 Jbeta primers). Sequencing was performed with immunoSEQ multiplex PCR; in TCRdb, only in-frame clones are kept and a portion is missing. Among approximately 170,000 clones listed, more than 70% were seen once. Remarks on this clone: Its antigen is not identified.

Overall study results and limits: Cytomegalovirus status was reportedly diagnosed by the classifier with high specificity and sensitivity. A later analysis found most CMV-associated TCR beta chains apparently HLA-restricted.

The chain is built from TRBV27 and TRBJ2-3; 8 bases line up with TRBD2. Sequencing was carried out using PBMCs. The TCR was taken from a male donor in good health and CMV-seronegative. The CDR3 region is CASSPGTRYTDTQYF. The CDR3 DNA follows: TGTGCCAGCAGTCCCGGGACTAGGTACACAGATACGCAGTATTTT.